This T cell receptor beta chain was recorded in a study of blood T cell repertoires in COVID-19. Turning to the study itself: In each case, the material was cDNA or gDNA derived from T cells, B-cell-depleted T cells, or PBMCs.

Using immunoSEQ multiplex PCR, the repertoire was profiled, and TCRdb retains in-frame clones only, with some absent. This sample has tens of thousands of clones, with approximately 83% found just once. Per germline, CDR1 SGHDT and CDR2 YYEEEE. J was trimmed by 4 bases and V by 3 bases; bases with no gene match: 6. The CDR3 has 14 amino acids. This clone was seen only once. Sequenced: peripheral blood. The origin of this receptor is a man aged 65 to 79 with active COVID-19. The V call is TRBV5-6, the J call TRBJ1-2; TRBD1 aligns across 7 bases. The CDR3 bases are TGTGCCAGCAGCTCCGGGACAGCGACCTATGGCTACACCTTC. This codes for CASSSGTATYGYTF.